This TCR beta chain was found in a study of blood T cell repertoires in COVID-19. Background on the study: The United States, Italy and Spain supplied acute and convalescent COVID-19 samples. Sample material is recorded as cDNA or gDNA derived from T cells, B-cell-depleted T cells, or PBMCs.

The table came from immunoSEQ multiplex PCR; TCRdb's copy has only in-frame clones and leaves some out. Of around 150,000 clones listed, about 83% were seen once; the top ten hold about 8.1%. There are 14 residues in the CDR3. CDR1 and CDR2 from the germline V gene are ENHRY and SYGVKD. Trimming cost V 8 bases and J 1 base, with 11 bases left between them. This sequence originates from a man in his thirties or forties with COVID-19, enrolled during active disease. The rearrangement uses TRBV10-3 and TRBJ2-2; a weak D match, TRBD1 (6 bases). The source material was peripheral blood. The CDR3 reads CAIGRGGNTGELFF. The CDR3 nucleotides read TGTGCCATCGGACGAGGGGGGAACACCGGGGAGCTGTTTTTT.